This TCR beta chain was retrieved from a study of response to subunit inactivated influenza vaccine (dated by TCRdb to the late 2010s). The study in broad terms: Deep quantitative profiling of the T cell receptor repertoire was used in the study to follow responses to a trivalent subunit inactivated influenza vaccine.

Broader findings and caveats from the paper: The authors proposed that each seasonal influenza vaccination may bring in only a limited number of new T cells.

The library was produced with RT-PCR. The sequencing machine was an Illumina HiSeq 2500. In-frame beta chains were kept once TCRdb had trimmed the public reads at Q25 with fastp and called clones with MiXCR. Here each entry gathers all rows of one CDR3 protein and keeps the most common genes and DNA. The sample table records 700,000 to 800,000 distinct CDR3 sequences; 18% of these occur just once. The ten largest clonotypes hold roughly a tenth of the sample. Per the germline V gene, SGHTA is the CDR1 and FQGNSA is the CDR2. Trimming removed 5 bases from V and 7 bases from J; the gene matches leave 15 bases unexplained. The CDR3 spans 16 residues, from the cysteine through the phenylalanine. Here the CDR3 DNA is all that survives: 48 bases in frame from base 1. Remarks on this clonotype: Its antigen is currently not known. No much larger clone exists at a distance of one base, and base qualities are not known.

Here the sequenced sample was PBMCs from blood, taken roughly 5 days after vaccination. The source is a man over 45 who received an inactivated influenza vaccine. Donor details come from another sample of the same person, matched by shared clones. The rearrangement combines TRBV7-2 with TRBJ2-7, with 9 middle bases fitting TRBD2. DNA sequence: TGTGCCAGCAGCCACAGGGCGGGGGGGCCAACGGGAGAGCAGTACTTC. This encodes CASSHRAGGPTGEQYF.